The 28 T cell receptor beta chains presented below share a single source sample, sequenced in a study of cytomegalovirus exposure and HLA in healthy donors. The PCR used 60 Vbeta and 13 Jbeta primers. The data were produced by immunoSEQ multiplex PCR, yet TCRdb's version contains in-frame clones alone and is incomplete. Its listing shows tens of thousands of clones. Sequenced sample: PBMCs. Receptors originate from a man between 25 and 39 years old in good health and CMV-seronegative.

The chain couples TRBV6-6 to TRBJ1-5; 7 bases are a match to TRBD1. Germline assignment: CDR1 MNHNY and CDR2 SVGAGI (reference sequence). J lost 4 bases, V lost 6 bases, and 6 bases had no gene match. The CDR3 loop spans 14 amino acids. The CDR3 protein is CASRDTGVNQPQHF. In DNA, the CDR3 is TGTGCCAGCAGAGACACAGGGGTGAATCAGCCCCAGCATTTT.

The V call is TRBV19, the J call TRBJ1-6, with D perhaps TRBD1 (5 bases). The CDR3 is 14 amino acids. The V and J ends lost 3 bases and 6 bases respectively, with 9 bases between them. The germline gives CDR1 LNHDA, CDR2 SQIVND (reference sequence). The CDR3 coding sequence is TGTGCCAGTAGTATTGGCCAGGGTAATTCACCCCTCCACTTT. This encodes CASSIGQGNSPLHF.

The rearrangement links TRBV18 to TRBJ1-1; D is perhaps TRBD1 (5 bases). Germline lookup yields CDR1 KGHSH and CDR2 LQKENI. There are 13 residues in the CDR3. Trimming shortened V by 1 base and J by 3 bases, and 6 bases separated the two germline ends. CDR3 loop: CASSPQGDTEAFF. The CDR3 nucleotides read TGTGCCAGCTCACCACAAGGGGACACTGAAGCTTTCTTT.

V is TRBV6-5 and J is TRBJ1-2, with D tentatively TRBD1 (6 bases). Trimming cost V 6 bases and J 8 bases, with 16 bases left between them. There are 13 residues in the CDR3. Germline values: CDR1 MNHEY, CDR2 SVGAGI. The CDR3 loop reads CASSPGTIYGYTF. The CDR3 DNA is TGTGCCAGCAGCCCCGGGACAATTTACGGCTACACCTTC.

The V gene is TRBV7-8, the J gene TRBJ2-2, with 7 bases lining up with TRBD1. The CDR3 totals 18 residues. CDR1 is SGHVS and CDR2 is FQNEAQ in the germline V gene. V was clipped by 5 bases and J by 0 bases; unmatched bases: 12. The CDR3 DNA reads TGTGCCAGCAGCGCCATGACAGGGTTAGGGGCGAACACCGGGGAGCTGTTTTTT. It translates to CASSAMTGLGANTGELFF.

The chain carries TRBV4-3 and TRBJ2-2; D perhaps matches TRBD1 (5 bases). The CDR3 has 15 amino acids. V shed 0 bases and J shed 7 bases, with 12 bases lying between them. Per the germline V gene, CDR1 is LGHNA and CDR2 is YSLEER. In DNA form, the CDR3 reads TGCGCCAGCAGCCAAGATACAGTTCAGGGCGGGGAGCTGTTTTTT. It codes for CASSQDTVQGGELFF.

The chain is built from TRBV30 and TRBJ2-2, with 9 positions matching TRBD1. The CDR3 is 14 amino acids. After removal of 7 bases from V and 6 bases from J, the junction contained 9 bases not matched to a gene. Per germline, CDR1 GTSNPN and CDR2 SVGIG (reference sequence). The CDR3 sequence is CAYSGTGPSGELFF. The CDR3 nucleotides read TGTGCCTACTCCGGGACAGGGCCGTCCGGGGAGCTGTTTTTT.

This sequence joins TRBV5-4 and TRBJ1-2; 7 bases align to TRBD1. Germline V gives CDR1 SGHNT, CDR2 YYREEE (reference sequence). With V trimmed by 7 bases and J by 4 bases, 4 bases remained unmatched. The CDR3 has 12 amino acids. CDR3 sequence (DNA): TGTGCCAGCGGCAGACAGGGCTATGGCTACACCTTC. Protein sequence: CASGRQGYGYTF.

The chain couples TRBV7-2 to TRBJ2-5; D is perhaps TRBD2 (5 bases). With 0 bases removed from V and 4 bases from J, the gap between germline ends came to 9 bases. The germline V gene has CDR1 SGHTA and CDR2 FQGNSA. The length of the CDR3 is 14 residues. This CDR3 is CASSLAVGRETQYF. The DNA of the CDR3 is TGTGCCAGCAGCTTAGCTGTGGGGAGAGAGACCCAGTACTTC.

The chain is built from TRBV29-1 and TRBJ2-7; D is ambiguous. The CDR3 length is 12 residues. Germline CDR1 is SQVTM and CDR2 is ANQGSEA. V lost 8 bases and J 4 bases, leaving 15 bases between the germline ends. The CDR3 region has the DNA TGCAGCACGATGACCGAGGTTTACGAGCAGTACTTC. It codes for CSTMTEVYEQYF.

The V and J genes are TRBV6-1 and TRBJ2-7; 8 positions agree with TRBD2. This CDR3 has 15 amino acids. V trimming: 5 bases; J trimming: 2 bases; junction bases outside the gene matches: 8. Germline V CDR1 and CDR2: MNHNS, SASEGT. The CDR3 bases are TGTGCCAGCAGTACTGTGTCGGGAGGGCCCTACGAGCAGTACTTC. It is translated as CASSTVSGGPYEQYF.

The chain couples TRBV19 to TRBJ1-2, with D unresolved. Looked up from germline, CDR1 is LNHDA and CDR2 is SQIVND (reference sequence). CDR3 length: 13 residues. Between the trimmed V and J ends, which lost 3 bases and 4 bases, there was a span of 9 bases. The CDR3 region has the DNA TGTGCCAGTAGTATCGGACTGACCTATGGCTACACCTTC. Its protein is CASSIGLTYGYTF.

The rearrangement links TRBV29-1 to TRBJ2-7; TRBD1 aligns across 9 bases. The CDR3 runs 12 residues. Germline lookup yields CDR1 SQVTM and CDR2 ANQGSEA. V shed 5 bases and J 8 bases; nucleotides not matched to a gene: 7. This CDR3 reads CSVPRQGDKQYF. CDR3 coding DNA: TGCAGCGTTCCTCGACAGGGGGATAAGCAGTACTTC.

V usage is TRBV29-1 and J usage is TRBJ2-1; 7 bases agree with TRBD2. CDR3 length equals 13 residues. Germline values: CDR1 SQVTM, CDR2 ANQGSEA. The V and J ends lost 4 bases and 9 bases, in that order; junction bases with no gene match: 9. This CDR3 reads CSVAGGEGSEQFF. For the CDR3, the DNA is TGCAGCGTTGCTGGGGGGGAGGGCAGTGAGCAGTTCTTC.

The V and J genes are TRBV11-2 and TRBJ2-2, with 7 nucleotides matching TRBD2. The CDR3 loop spans 15 amino acids. V lost 3 bases and J lost 0; bases outside the gene matches: 1. Germline CDR1 reads SGHAT; CDR2 reads FQNNGV. The CDR3 here is CASSFRGANTGELFF. In DNA form, the CDR3 reads TGTGCCAGCAGCTTTCGGGGGGCGAACACCGGGGAGCTGTTTTTT.

The V and J genes are TRBV27 and TRBJ1-1; D call uncertain. V was pared by 4 bases and J by 10 bases, with 10 bases between. The CDR3 loop spans 11 amino acids. Germline V gene sequence: CDR1 MNHEY, CDR2 SMNVEV (reference sequence). In DNA form, the CDR3 reads TGTGCCAGCAGTTCTATGTCGGGAGCTTTCTTT. This sequence encodes CASSSMSGAFF.

This chain links TRBV6-5 with TRBJ2-7, with 9 bases aligning to TRBD1. Looked up from germline, CDR1 is MNHEY and CDR2 is SVGAGI. The V gene end was trimmed by 2 bases and the J gene end by 2 bases; junction bases not matched to a gene: 7. This CDR3 has 16 amino acids. Here the CDR3 DNA reads TGTGCCAGCAGTTACCGCGACAGGGGGGGCGCCTACGAGCAGTACTTC. Amino acid sequence: CASSYRDRGGAYEQYF.

V is TRBV6-4 and J is TRBJ2-7; maybe TRBD2 (7 bases). Germline V CDR1 and CDR2: MRHNA, SNTAGT. V lost 6 bases, J lost 7 bases, and 28 bases lay in between. This CDR3 has 17 residues. As DNA, the CDR3 is TGTGCCAGCAGCCCATTGGCGGGAGCAGGGGCCGTTCGGGAGCAGTACTTC. It specifies CASSPLAGAGAVREQYF.

The chain has TRBV5-6 and TRBJ2-5; D is undetermined. V gave up 0 bases and J gave up 5 bases, with 8 bases separating them. The CDR3 runs to 13 residues. Germline-derived CDR1 and CDR2 are SGHDT and YYEEEE. CDR3 in DNA: TGTGCCAGCAGCTTGGTGGCTTGGGAGACCCAGTACTTC. This encodes CASSLVAWETQYF. The variable domain in full, with the rest retrieved from reference TRBV5-6 and TRBJ2-5, is DAGVTQSPTHLIKTRGQQVTLRCSPKSGHDTVSWYQQALGQGPQFIFQYYEEEERQRGNFPDRFSGHQFPNYSSELNVNALLLGDSALYLCASSLVAWETQYFGPGTRLLVL.

The chain links TRBV6-5 to TRBJ1-6; D unresolved. V lost 8 bases and J lost 4, with 6 bases in between. This CDR3 contains 12 residues. The germline V gene has CDR1 MNHEY and CDR2 SVGAGI. The CDR3 reads CASGLYNSPLHF. CDR3 bases: TGTGCCAGCGGGCTTTATAATTCACCCCTCCACTTT.

This chain connects TRBV5-1 to TRBJ1-2; 8 bases agree with TRBD1. Germline CDR1 reads SGHRS; CDR2 reads YFSETQ. The CDR3 covers 15 residues. V was clipped by 3 bases and J by 3 bases; unmatched bases: 7. CDR3 sequence reads: CASSSYRGSDYGYTF. The CDR3 DNA follows: TGCGCCAGCAGCTCCTACAGGGGGAGTGACTATGGCTACACCTTC. The variable domain in full, completed from reference TRBV5-1 and TRBJ1-2, reads KAGVTQTPRYLIKTRGQQVTLSCSPISGHRSVSWYQQTPGQGLQFLFEYFSETQRNKGNFPGRFSGRQFSNSRSEMNVSTLELGDSALYLCASSSYRGSDYGYTFGSGTRLTVV.

This chain connects TRBV9 to TRBJ1-2; 7 bases fit TRBD1. Unmatched junction bases numbered 13, after V lost 2 bases and J lost 0 bases. The CDR3 has 18 amino acids. Germline CDR1 is SGDLS and CDR2 is YYNGEE. The CDR3 here is CASSVGTATRGANYGYTF. In nucleotides, the CDR3 is TGTGCCAGCAGCGTGGGGACAGCGACCAGGGGGGCTAACTATGGCTACACCTTC. Full variable domain (rest looked up from reference TRBV9 and TRBJ1-2): DSGVTQTPKHLITATGQRVTLRCSPRSGDLSVYWYQQSLDQGLQFLIQYYNGEERAKGNILERFSAQQFPDLHSELNLSSLELGDSALYFCASSVGTATRGANYGYTFGSGTRLTVV.

The J gene is TRBJ2-1, the V gene TRBV6-1; 7 nucleotides match TRBD2. The V gene end was trimmed by 6 bases and the J gene end by 12 bases; junction bases not matched to a gene: 8. The CDR3 is made up of 12 amino acids. Germline V lookup: CDR1 MNHNS, CDR2 SASEGT. The CDR3 protein is CASSSSVAGQFF. In DNA, the CDR3 is TGTGCCAGCAGCTCCTCGGTAGCGGGGCAGTTCTTC.

The chain joins TRBV5-1 to TRBJ2-3, with D possibly TRBD1 on 5 matching bases. From germline, CDR1 is SGHRS and CDR2 YFSETQ. Trimming removed 5 bases from V and 0 bases from J, with 7 bases in between. CDR3 length: 13 residues. CDR3 coding DNA: TGCGCCAGCAGTTCAGGGAGCACAGATACGCAGTATTTT. Its protein product is CASSSGSTDTQYF.

The chain has TRBV2 and TRBJ1-6; D is unclear. This CDR3 has 12 amino acids. V was cut by 9 bases and J by 10 bases, with 13 bases left in between. Germline V gene data show CDR1 as SNHLY and CDR2 as FYNNEI. CDR3 sequence reads: CASRSLESPLHF. The CDR3 DNA follows: TGTGCCAGTCGCTCCCTAGAATCACCCCTCCACTTT.

This chain uses TRBV4-1 with TRBJ1-2; TRBD1 might be the D (6 bases). Germline V gives CDR1 MGHRA, CDR2 YSYEKL. Trimming removed 2 bases from V and 2 bases from J, with 9 bases in between. The CDR3 is 14 residues long. The CDR3 DNA sequence: TGCGCCAGCAGCCAACCAGGGGTGAACTATGGCTACACCTTC. Amino acids: CASSQPGVNYGYTF.

CDR3 sequence: CASSQDGGGSYEQYF. For the CDR3, the DNA is TGTGCCAGCAGCCAAGACGGGGGCGGGAGCTACGAGCAGTACTTC. The V call is TRBV4-2, the J call TRBJ2-7; TRBD2 is a possible D gene (7 bases). CDR1 and CDR2 (germline): LGHNA, YNFKEQ. The V gene lost 0 bases and the J gene lost 3 bases, with 12 bases spanning the gap. The CDR3 is 15 amino acids.

About this clone: This specimen includes other DNA sequences encoding the same CDR3. The chain links TRBV30 to TRBJ2-1; tentative D call: TRBD2 (6 bases). V was cut by 2 bases and J by 0 bases, with 11 bases left in between. Germline V gene lookup returns CDR1 GTSNPN and CDR2 SVGIG (reference sequence). The CDR3 is 15 amino acids. As DNA, the CDR3 is TGTGCCTGGAGTCCACTAGCAAGCTCCTACAATGAGCAGTTCTTC. Amino acids: CAWSPLASSYNEQFF.